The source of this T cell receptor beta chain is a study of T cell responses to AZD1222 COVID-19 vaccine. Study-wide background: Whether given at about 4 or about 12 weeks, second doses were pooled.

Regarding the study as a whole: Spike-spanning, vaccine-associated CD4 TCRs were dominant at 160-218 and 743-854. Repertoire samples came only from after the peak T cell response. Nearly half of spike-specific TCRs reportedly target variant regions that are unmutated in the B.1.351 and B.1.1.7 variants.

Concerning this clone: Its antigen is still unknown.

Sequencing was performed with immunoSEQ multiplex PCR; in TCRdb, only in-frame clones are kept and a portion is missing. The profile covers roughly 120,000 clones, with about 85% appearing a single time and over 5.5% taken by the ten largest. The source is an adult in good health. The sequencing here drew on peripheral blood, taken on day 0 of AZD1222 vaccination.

CDR3 nucleotide sequence: TGTGCCAGCAGCTTGGCCCGACTAGCGGGGGGGCCGGGTACGCAGTATTTT. Translation: CASSLARLAGGPGTQYF. The chain has TRBV5-4 and TRBJ2-3; 14 bases match TRBD2. V lost 0 bases and J lost 8; bases outside the gene matches: 8. The germline CDR1 and CDR2 sequences are SGHNT and YYREEE (reference sequence). This CDR3 has 17 residues.